This T cell receptor beta chain was retrieved from a study of blood T cells in healthy people across ages (dated by TCRdb to about 2015). Background on the whole study: Template switching captured roughly one uniquely barcoded TCR beta cDNA molecule per two T cells in model experiments. To avoid experimental bias, donors of different ages were randomly spread across the sequencing lanes. Two additional independent replicas of 1 million unique cDNA reads from the same blood draw were analyzed for two donors (one aged 18 to 30 and one aged 80 or older). Four age groups were formed from the donors: young (average approximately 15 years), middle-aged (just under 40), aged (under 70) and long-lived (approximately 78). Using deep sequencing normalized with unique cDNA molecular identifiers, the study measured how TCR beta repertoire diversity changes with age. What the research found in general, with its limitations: As age increased, observed TCR beta diversity per million T cells dropped in a roughly linear way, and a significant reduction was already evident by age about 40. Observed TCR beta diversity correlated strongly with the percentage of naive T cells measured by flow cytometry. Compared with the aged group, more naive CD4+ T cells, fewer expanded clones and increased TCR diversity were shown by the long-lived group, suggesting age selection. Estimates of total diversity based on one million sequenced T cells were considered lower bounds and underestimates. Because the CMV infection status of the donors was unknown, age-related changes in expanded clonotypes may potentially have been confounded. Because profiling used bulk unsorted PBMCs, naive and antigen-experienced compartments could not be compared conclusively.

CDR1 SQVTM and CDR2 ANQGSEA were looked up in the germline V gene. V is cut by 7 bases and J by 5 bases, and the space between the germline ends is 11 bases. From its cysteine to its phenylalanine, the CDR3 spans 12 amino acids. Kept here is only the CDR3 DNA, which spans 36 bases and is read in frame from base 1. Turning to this clonotype: The antigen it recognizes is unknown. No base quality values were provided; no much bigger clone lies one nucleotide off.

Donors were about 36 systemically healthy Caucasian individuals from Russia aged 6 to 90 years. Ten milliliters of peripheral blood were drawn from each donor into EDTA-treated Vacutainer tubes. Ficoll-Paque density-gradient centrifugation was used to isolate PBMCs, with at least 7 million per sample. Total RNA, at least 5 micrograms per sample, was extracted from PBMCs with Trizol reagent. The percentages of naive CD45RAhigh/CD27high T cells were determined by flow cytometry on a PBMC aliquot from every donor. Libraries were made using 5' RACE. A second PCR of about 6 to 12 cycles was performed with a sample-barcoded 5' primer and a J-beta primer mix. A unique molecular identifier was introduced onto each TCR beta cDNA molecule by a template-switch 5' adaptor carrying 12 random nucleotides. At least 2.5 million CDR3-containing paired-end reads were obtained from each sample. First-strand cDNA synthesis was performed from all RNA using the Mint cDNA synthesis kit, with priming by a TRBC-specific oligonucleotide. Following uracil-DNA glycosylase treatment, a first 18-cycle PCR with universal primers M1SS and BC2_uni_R was performed on all cDNA. Under the source paper's analysis protocol: For normalization, 1 million high-quality reads were randomly selected from each sample, with every read carrying a distinct molecular identifier. Instead of being binned into consensus sequences, reads that shared molecular identifiers were thrown out. MiTCR, run with a Q25 quality threshold and the strictest error-elimination algorithm, handled CDR3 identification, clonotype clustering and error correction. A nonparametric unseen species model with Euler transformation was used to estimate a lower bound on total TCR beta diversity. Through fastp at Q25 and MiXCR, TCRdb rebuilt clones from the public reads, retaining in-frame beta chains. CDR3 protein sequences are deduplicated, and each keeps its most common genes and DNA. Here the V and J calls rest on TCRdb's processing, not on the authors' analysis. This sample is represented by some 1.8 million distinct CDR3 sequences; around 42% of them were singletons. Together, the top ten hold 20% to 25% of the sample.

This chain is built from TRBV29-1 and TRBJ1-4, with the D gene uncertain. The TCR originated in a human donor in good health. The source material was blood. The CDR3 reads CSAVRENEKLFF. Here is the DNA: TGCAGCGCGGTACGGGAGAATGAAAAACTGTTTTTT.